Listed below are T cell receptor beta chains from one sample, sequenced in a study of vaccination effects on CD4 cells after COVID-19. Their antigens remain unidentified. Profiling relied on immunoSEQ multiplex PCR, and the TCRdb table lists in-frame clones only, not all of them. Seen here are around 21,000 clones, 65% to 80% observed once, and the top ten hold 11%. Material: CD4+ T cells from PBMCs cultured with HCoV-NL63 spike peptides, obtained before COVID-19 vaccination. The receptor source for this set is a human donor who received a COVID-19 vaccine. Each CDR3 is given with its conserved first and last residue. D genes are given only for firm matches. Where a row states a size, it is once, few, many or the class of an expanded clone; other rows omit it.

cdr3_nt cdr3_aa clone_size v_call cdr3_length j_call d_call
TGTGCCAGCAGTCGAGGGCCCCTCGTGTACGAGCAGTACTTC CASSRGPLVYEQYF - TRBV14 14 TRBJ2-7 -
TGTGCCAGCAGTGGAGCTGACAGGGGGCGTTTACATCAGTCCTACGAGCAGTACTTC CASSGADRGRLHQSYEQYF - TRBV6-1 19 TRBJ2-7 TRBD1
TGTGCCAGCAGTGAAGTTGGCAGAGCCTCTTCCGAGCAGTACTTC CASSEVGRASSEQYF - TRBV6-1 15 TRBJ2-7 -
TGCGCCAGCAGTGAGTCGTCCACAGATACGCAGTATTTT CASSESSTDTQYF - TRBV10-1 13 TRBJ2-3 -
TGTGCCAGTAGTGAACAGGGGTGGAGGGGCGAAAAACTGTTTTTT CASSEQGWRGEKLFF - TRBV19 15 TRBJ1-4 TRBD1
TGTGCCAGCAGTGAATTATCGGTTAACTATGGCTACACCTTC CASSELSVNYGYTF - TRBV2 14 TRBJ1-2 -
TGTGCCAGCAGCCGGGCTATACAGGGATTTGGGTATAATTCACCCCTCCACTTT CASSRAIQGFGYNSPLHF - TRBV7-9 18 TRBJ1-6 -
TGTGCCAGCAGTTACCCAGGCACAGATACGCAGTATTTT CASSYPGTDTQYF - TRBV6-5 13 TRBJ2-3 -
TGTGCCAGCAGCGACAGCCGATACGAGCAGTACTTC CASSDSRYEQYF once TRBV6-5 12 TRBJ2-7 -
TGTGCCAGTAGAATTCCAGGGATACGACGTGGCTACACCTTC CASRIPGIRRGYTF few TRBV19 14 TRBJ1-2 -
TGTGCTAGTGGCGGAGGGGGCCCTGATAGCAATCAGCCCCAGCATTTT CASGGGGPDSNQPQHF - TRBV12-5 16 TRBJ1-5 TRBD1
TGTGCCAGCAGCTTAGTGCCTAGCGGGGGGTCGTACGAGCAGTACTTC CASSLVPSGGSYEQYF - TRBV11-2 16 TRBJ2-7 TRBD2
TGTGCCATCAGTGAAGAGGGAAGGACCCAGTACTTC CAISEEGRTQYF - TRBV10-3 12 TRBJ2-5 -